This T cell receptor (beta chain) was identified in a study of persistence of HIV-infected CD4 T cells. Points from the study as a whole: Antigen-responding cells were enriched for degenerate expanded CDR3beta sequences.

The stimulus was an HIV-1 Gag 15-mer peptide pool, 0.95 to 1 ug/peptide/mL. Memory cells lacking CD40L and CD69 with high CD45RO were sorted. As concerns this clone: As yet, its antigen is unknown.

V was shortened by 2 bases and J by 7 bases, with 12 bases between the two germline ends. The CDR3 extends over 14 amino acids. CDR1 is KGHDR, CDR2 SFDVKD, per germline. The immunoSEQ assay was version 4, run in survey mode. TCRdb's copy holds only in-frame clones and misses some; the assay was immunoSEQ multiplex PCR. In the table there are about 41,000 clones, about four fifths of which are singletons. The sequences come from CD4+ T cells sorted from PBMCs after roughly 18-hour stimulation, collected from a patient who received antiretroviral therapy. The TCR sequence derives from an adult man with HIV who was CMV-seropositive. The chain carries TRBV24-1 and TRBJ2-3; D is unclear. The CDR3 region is CATSDSASKNTQYF. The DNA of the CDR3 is TGTGCCACCAGTGATTCCGCCAGCAAAAATACGCAGTATTTT.